This T cell receptor (beta chain) was recorded in a study of T cell changes during pregnancy in multiple sclerosis. Germline V lookup: CDR1 LNHDA, CDR2 SQIVND (reference sequence). The V gene lost 7 bases and the J gene lost 2 bases, with 14 bases spanning the gap. This CDR3 comprises 15 residues. This table comes from immunoSEQ multiplex PCR, and its TCRdb copy is limited to in-frame clones, with some not included. This sample has about 60,000 clones, with 90% found just once. This receptor was obtained from a female donor in good health, enrolled as a control in a pregnancy study. This chain uses TRBV19 with TRBJ2-2; D gene uncertain. The sequenced sample was peripheral blood, obtained in the second trimester of pregnancy. CDR3 nucleotide sequence: TGTGCCAGTATCGGCGGCGGATTTAACACCGGGGAGCTGTTTTTT. Translation gives CASIGGGFNTGELFF. Full variable domain (remainder filled in from reference TRBV19 and TRBJ2-2): DGGITQSPKYLFRKEGQNVTLSCEQNLNHDAMYWYRQDPGQGLRLIYYSQIVNDFQKGDIAEGYSVSREKKESFPLTVTSAQKNPTAFYLCASIGGGFNTGELFFGEGSRLTVL.